This T cell receptor (beta chain) was observed in a study of read filtering for tumor transcriptome and immune sequencing. This library used roughly 0.4 ug RNA and molecular barcoded adaptors spanning alpha/delta and beta/gamma chains. MiXCR was run by TCRdb on the reads, yielding one entry per CDR3 protein. Among 75,000 to 90,000 distinct CDR3 sequences listed, roughly an eighth were seen once. In this sample, this clonotype turned up many times. From germline, CDR1 is DFQATT and CDR2 SNEGSKA (reference sequence). This CDR3 comprises 14 residues. V lost 6 bases, J lost 7 bases, and 5 bases stayed unmatched.

The J gene is TRBJ2-2, the V gene TRBV20-1; 13 positions match TRBD2. Material: a population of CD138-negative cells sorted from bone marrow. The clonotype was recovered from a donor at least 40 years old with multiple myeloma. This chain's CDR3 is CSAHGLAGVGELFF. CDR3 coding DNA: TGCAGTGCCCACGGACTAGCGGGAGTCGGGGAGCTGTTTTTT.